These 6 T cell receptor beta chains originate from one sample sequenced in a study of CD8 T cells in ankylosing spondylitis. TCRdb called the 5' RACE reads again in MiXCR, with one record for every CDR3 protein. This table holds approximately 100,000 distinct CDR3 sequences, about 8.3% found once. Sequencing was performed on blood, either unsorted or a sorted T cell fraction (not recorded which). The origin of the receptors is a male donor with ankylosing spondylitis or in good health (not recorded which).

This chain connects TRBV7-2 to TRBJ2-2, with D maybe TRBD1 (5 bases). The CDR3 sequence is 14 residues long. CDR1 is SGHTA and CDR2 is FQGNSA in the germline V gene. V was pared by 4 bases and J by 0 bases, with 6 bases between. CDR3 protein: CASSSDTNTGELFF. DNA of the CDR3: TGTGCCAGCAGCTCGGACACGAACACCGGGGAGCTGTTTTTT.

This clonotype was observed a handful of times. V is TRBV20-1 and J is TRBJ1-1; D may be TRBD1 (5 bases). The CDR3 spans 14 residues. The ends were cut back, 0 bases at V and 4 bases at J, with 12 bases in the middle. Looked up from germline, CDR1 is DFQATT and CDR2 is SNEGSKA (reference sequence). Here the CDR3 reads CSAREIGGPTEAFF. The CDR3 DNA follows: TGCAGTGCTAGAGAGATCGGGGGACCCACTGAAGCTTTCTTT.

This clonotype was counted many times. V usage is TRBV14 and J usage is TRBJ1-1; 7 bases fit TRBD1. CDR1 SGHDN and CDR2 FVKESK come from the germline V gene. This CDR3 spans 14 amino acids. Trimming at V came to 1 base and at J to 6 bases, leaving 5 bases not matched to a gene. The CDR3 reads CASSQGQQGSEAFF. The CDR3 DNA is TGTGCCAGCAGCCAAGGGCAACAGGGGTCTGAAGCTTTCTTT.

This clonotype was seen a few times. CDR3 sequence: CASSFGLAVLEQYF. In DNA form, the CDR3 reads TGTGCCAGCAGTTTCGGACTAGCTGTCCTCGAGCAGTACTTC. The gene calls are TRBV7-9 and TRBJ2-7; 8 positions match TRBD2. This CDR3 spans 14 amino acids. Germline assignment: CDR1 SEHNR and CDR2 FQNEAQ (reference sequence). Trimming took 6 bases from V and 6 from J; bases not matched to a gene: 10.

V is TRBV12-3 or TRBV12-4 and J is TRBJ1-2; tentative D call: TRBD1 (6 bases). The V end lost 3 bases, the J end lost 5 bases, and 10 bases lay between the germline ends. CDR3 length: 13 residues. The CDR3 nucleotides are TGTGCCAGCAGTTTGGGACAAGCGTATGGCTACACCTTC. Its protein product is CASSLGQAYGYTF.

This clonotype was recorded many times. This chain links TRBV30 with TRBJ1-1; D not resolved. V lost 0 bases, J lost 4 bases, and 12 bases lay in between. CDR3 size: 14 residues. Per the germline V gene, CDR1 is GTSNPN and CDR2 is SVGIG (reference sequence). This chain's CDR3 is CAWSVTGFGTEAFF. CDR3 nucleotide sequence: TGTGCCTGGAGTGTAACGGGGTTCGGCACTGAAGCTTTCTTT.